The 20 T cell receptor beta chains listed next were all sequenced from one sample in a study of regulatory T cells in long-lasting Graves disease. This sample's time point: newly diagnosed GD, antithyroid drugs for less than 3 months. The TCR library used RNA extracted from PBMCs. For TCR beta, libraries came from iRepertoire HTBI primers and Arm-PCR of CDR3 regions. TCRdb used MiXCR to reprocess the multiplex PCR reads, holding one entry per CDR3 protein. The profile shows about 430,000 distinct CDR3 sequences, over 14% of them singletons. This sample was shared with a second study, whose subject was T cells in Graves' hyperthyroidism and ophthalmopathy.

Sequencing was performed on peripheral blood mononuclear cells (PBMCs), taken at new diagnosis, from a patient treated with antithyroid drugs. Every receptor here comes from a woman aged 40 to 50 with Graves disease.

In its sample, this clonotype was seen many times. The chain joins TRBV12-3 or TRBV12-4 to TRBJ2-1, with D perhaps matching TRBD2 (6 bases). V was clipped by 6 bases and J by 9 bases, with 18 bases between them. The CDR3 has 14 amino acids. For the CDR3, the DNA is TGTGCCAGCAGCCGCGCGGAGCCCGGGGGTGAGCAGTTCTTC. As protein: CASSRAEPGGEQFF.

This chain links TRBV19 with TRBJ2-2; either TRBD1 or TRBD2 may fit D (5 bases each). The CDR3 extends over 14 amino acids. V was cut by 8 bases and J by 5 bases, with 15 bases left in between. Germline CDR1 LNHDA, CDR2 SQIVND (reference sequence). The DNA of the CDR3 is TGTGCCAGTTCCCTTGGGGGTCTAACCGGGGAGCTGTTTTTT. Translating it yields CASSLGGLTGELFF.

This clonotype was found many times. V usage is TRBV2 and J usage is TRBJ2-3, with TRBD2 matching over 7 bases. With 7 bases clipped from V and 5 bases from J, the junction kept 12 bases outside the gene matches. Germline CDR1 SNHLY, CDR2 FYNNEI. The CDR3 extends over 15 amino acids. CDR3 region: CASTPPGLSGDTQYF. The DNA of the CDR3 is TGTGCCAGCACCCCGCCGGGACTATCGGGAGATACGCAGTATTTT.

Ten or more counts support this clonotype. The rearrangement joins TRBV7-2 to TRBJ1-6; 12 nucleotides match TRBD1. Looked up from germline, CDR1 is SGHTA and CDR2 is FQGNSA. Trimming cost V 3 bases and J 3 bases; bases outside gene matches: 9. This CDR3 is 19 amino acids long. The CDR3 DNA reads TGTGCCAGCAGCTTCTTGGGACAGGGGGCTTCTAACTATAATTCACCCCTCCACTTT. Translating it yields CASSFLGQGASNYNSPLHF. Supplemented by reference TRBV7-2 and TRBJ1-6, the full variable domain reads GAGVSQSPSNKVTEKGKDVELRCDPISGHTALYWYRQSLGQGLEFLIYFQGNSAPDKSGLPSDRFSAERTGGSVSTLTIQRTQQEDSAVYLCASSFLGQGASNYNSPLHFGNGTRLTVT.

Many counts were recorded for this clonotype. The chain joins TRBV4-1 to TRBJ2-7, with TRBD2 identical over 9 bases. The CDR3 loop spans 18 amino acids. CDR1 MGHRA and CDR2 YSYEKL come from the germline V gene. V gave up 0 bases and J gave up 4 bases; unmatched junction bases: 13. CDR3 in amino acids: CASSQDMGTSIGRYEQYF. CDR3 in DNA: TGCGCCAGCAGCCAAGATATGGGGACTAGCATCGGGAGGTACGAGCAGTACTTC.

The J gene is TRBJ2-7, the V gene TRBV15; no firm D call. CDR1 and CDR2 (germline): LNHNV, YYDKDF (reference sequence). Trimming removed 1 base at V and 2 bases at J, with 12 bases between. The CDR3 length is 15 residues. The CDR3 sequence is CATSRGVGTTYEQYF. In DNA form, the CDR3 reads TGTGCCACCAGCAGAGGGGTGGGAACCACCTACGAGCAGTACTTC.

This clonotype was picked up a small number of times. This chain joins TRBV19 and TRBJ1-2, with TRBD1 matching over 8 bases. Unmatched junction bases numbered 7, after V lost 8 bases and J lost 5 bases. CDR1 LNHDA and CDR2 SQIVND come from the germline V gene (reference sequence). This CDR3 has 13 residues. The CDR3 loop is CASGQGDGYGYTF. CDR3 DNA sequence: TGTGCCAGTGGACAGGGTGACGGTTATGGCTACACCTTC.

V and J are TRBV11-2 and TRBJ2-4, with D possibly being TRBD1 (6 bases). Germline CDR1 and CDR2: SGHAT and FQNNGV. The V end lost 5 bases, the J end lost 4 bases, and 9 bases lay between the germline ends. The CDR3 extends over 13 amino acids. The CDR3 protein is CASSHTGKNIQYF. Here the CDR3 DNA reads TGTGCCAGCAGCCACACAGGGAAAAACATTCAGTACTTC.

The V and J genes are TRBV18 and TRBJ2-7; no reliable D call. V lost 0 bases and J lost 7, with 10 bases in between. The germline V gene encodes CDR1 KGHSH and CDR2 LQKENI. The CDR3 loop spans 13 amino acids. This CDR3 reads CASSPPSGREQYF. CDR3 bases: TGTGCCAGCTCACCACCTTCCGGGCGAGAGCAGTACTTC.

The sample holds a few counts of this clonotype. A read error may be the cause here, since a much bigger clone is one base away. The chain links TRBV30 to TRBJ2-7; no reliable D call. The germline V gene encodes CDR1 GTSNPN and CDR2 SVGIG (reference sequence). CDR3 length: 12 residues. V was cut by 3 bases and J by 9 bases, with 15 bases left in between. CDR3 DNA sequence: TGTGCCTGGAGCGTAATTGGGTTGGGGCAGTACTTC. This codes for CAWSVIGLGQYF.

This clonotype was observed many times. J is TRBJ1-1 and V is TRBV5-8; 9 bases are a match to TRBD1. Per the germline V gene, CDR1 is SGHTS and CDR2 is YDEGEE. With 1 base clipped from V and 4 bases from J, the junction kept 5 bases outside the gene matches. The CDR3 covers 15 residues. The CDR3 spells CASSLRGTGITEAFF. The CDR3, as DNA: TGTGCCAGCAGCTTGAGAGGGACAGGGATCACTGAAGCTTTCTTT. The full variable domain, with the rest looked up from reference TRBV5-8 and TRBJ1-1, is EAGVTQSPTHLIKTRGQQATLRCSPISGHTSVYWYQQALGLGLQFLLWYDEGEERNRGNFPPRFSGRQFPNYSSELNVNALELEDSALYLCASSLRGTGITEAFFGQGTRLTVV.

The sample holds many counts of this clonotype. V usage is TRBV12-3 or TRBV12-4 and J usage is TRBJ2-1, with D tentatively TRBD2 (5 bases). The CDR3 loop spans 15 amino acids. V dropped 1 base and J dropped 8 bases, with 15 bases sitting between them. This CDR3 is CASSLDPGSLDEQFF. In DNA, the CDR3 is TGTGCCAGCAGTTTAGATCCGGGGTCGTTGGATGAGCAGTTCTTC.

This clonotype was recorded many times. Written as DNA, the CDR3 is TGTGCCAGCAGCCCACCCGCGGGGGGGAGCTCTGGAAACACCATATATTTT. Translated: CASSPPAGGSSGNTIYF. The rearrangement links TRBV2 to TRBJ1-3, with D perhaps TRBD1 (5 bases). The CDR3 is made up of 17 amino acids. Germline V gene sequence: CDR1 SNHLY, CDR2 FYNNEI. Deletions cut 6 bases from V and 0 bases from J, with 18 bases between. Using reference TRBV2 and TRBJ1-3 for the parts outside the CDR3, the full variable domain is EPEVTQTPSHQVTQMGQEVILRCVPISNHLYFYWYRQILGQKVEFLVSFYNNEISEKSEIFDDQFSVERPDGSNFTLKIRSTKLEDSAMYFCASSPPAGGSSGNTIYFGEGSWLTVV.

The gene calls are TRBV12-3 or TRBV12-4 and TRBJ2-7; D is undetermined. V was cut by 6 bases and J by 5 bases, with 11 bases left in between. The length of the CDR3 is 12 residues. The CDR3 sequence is CASRWGVDEQYF. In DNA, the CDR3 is TGTGCCAGCAGGTGGGGTGTCGACGAGCAGTACTTC.

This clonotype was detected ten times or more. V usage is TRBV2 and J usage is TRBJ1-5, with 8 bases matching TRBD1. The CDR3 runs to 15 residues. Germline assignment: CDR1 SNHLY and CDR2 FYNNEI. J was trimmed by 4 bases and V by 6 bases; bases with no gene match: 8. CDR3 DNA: TGTGCCAGCAGAGAGGACAGGGCGGCGAATCAGCCCCAGCATTTT. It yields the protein CASREDRAANQPQHF.

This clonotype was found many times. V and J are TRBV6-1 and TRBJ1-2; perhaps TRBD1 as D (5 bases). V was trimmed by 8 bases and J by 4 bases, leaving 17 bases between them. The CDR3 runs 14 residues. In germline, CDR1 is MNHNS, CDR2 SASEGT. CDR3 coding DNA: TGTGCCAGCGAGGGGAAGACCCTAGGCTATGGCTACACCTTC. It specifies CASEGKTLGYGYTF.

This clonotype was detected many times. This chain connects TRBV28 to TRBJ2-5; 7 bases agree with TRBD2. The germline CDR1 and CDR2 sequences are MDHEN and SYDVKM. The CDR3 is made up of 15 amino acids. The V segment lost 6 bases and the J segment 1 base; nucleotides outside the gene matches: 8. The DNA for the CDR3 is TGTGCCAGCAGCTACAGGCGGGAGCGCCAAGAGACCCAGTACTTC. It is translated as CASSYRRERQETQYF.

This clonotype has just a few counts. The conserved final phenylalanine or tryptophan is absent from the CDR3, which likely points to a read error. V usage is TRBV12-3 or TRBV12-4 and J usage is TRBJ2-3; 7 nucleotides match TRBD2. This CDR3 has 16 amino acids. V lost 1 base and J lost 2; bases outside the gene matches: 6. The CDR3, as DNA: TGTGCCAGCAGTTTAGTGGGAGGGGAATCCACAGATACGCAGTATCTT. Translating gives CASSLVGGESTDTQYL.

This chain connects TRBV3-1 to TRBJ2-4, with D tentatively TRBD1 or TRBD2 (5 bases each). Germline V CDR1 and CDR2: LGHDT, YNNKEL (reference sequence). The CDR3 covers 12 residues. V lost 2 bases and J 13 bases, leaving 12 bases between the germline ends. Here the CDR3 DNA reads TGTGCCAGCAGCCAACTGAGGGGTGAGCAGTACTTC. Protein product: CASSQLRGEQYF.

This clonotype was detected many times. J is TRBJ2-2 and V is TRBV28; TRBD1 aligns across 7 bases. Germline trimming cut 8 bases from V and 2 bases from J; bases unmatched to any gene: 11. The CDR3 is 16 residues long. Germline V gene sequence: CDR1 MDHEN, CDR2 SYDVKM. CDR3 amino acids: CASRKRGQPNTGELFF. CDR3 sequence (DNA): TGTGCCAGCCGCAAGAGGGGACAGCCCAACACCGGGGAGCTGTTTTTT.